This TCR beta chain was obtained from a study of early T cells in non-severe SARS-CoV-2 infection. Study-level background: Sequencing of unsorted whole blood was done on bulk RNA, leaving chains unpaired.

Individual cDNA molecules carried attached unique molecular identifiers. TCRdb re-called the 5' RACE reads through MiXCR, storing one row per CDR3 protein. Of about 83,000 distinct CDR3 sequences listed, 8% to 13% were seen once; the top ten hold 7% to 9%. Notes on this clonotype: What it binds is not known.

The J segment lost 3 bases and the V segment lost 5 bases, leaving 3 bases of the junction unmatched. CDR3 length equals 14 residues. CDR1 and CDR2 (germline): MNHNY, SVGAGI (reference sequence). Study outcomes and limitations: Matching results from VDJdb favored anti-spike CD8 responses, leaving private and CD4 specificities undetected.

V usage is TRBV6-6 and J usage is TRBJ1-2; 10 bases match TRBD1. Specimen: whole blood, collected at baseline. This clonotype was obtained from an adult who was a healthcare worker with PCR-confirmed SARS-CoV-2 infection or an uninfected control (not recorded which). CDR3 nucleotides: TGTGCCAGCAGTGACAGGGGGCGCGACTATGGCTACACCTTC. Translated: CASSDRGRDYGYTF.